This note documents a single TCR beta chain sequence. The antigen this receptor binds is unknown. Base qualities are not recorded, but no much larger clone differs from it by a single base. Enrolling through a virtual design, the prospective study's participants ranged in age from roughly 18 to 90 years and lived across around 25 United States geographic areas. In the prospective study, cohorts were assigned on the basis of participant-reported clinical history obtained from a screening survey and a study questionnaire. Each participant in the prospective study had whole blood, serum and a nasopharyngeal or oropharyngeal swab collected by mobile phlebotomists. Prospective study participants could optionally give additional blood draws and questionnaires over an approximately 2-month period. Blood samples from the prospective study were shipped frozen or at room temperature prior to DNA extraction.

V is cut by 5 bases and J by 10 bases, and the space between the germline ends is 18 bases. Its CDR3 holds 15 amino acids, cysteine through phenylalanine. The sequence is cut down to CDR3 DNA, 45 bases in frame from base 1. As encoded in the germline V gene, CDR1 is SGHTA while CDR2 is FQGNSA. The sample originates from a study of blood T cell repertoires in COVID-19 (dated by TCRdb to 2020 to 2021). Notes on the research overall: The collaborator samples originated in the United States, Italy and Spain and spanned the acute and convalescent phases of COVID-19. The samples were drawn from the first 160 participants of the ongoing ImmuneRACE study and from 1,254 subjects provided by 6 global collaborators. The repertoires were released in a freely available public database meant as a resource for research on the immune response to SARS-CoV-2. The prospective study material was composed of cDNA or gDNA derived from T cells, B-cell-depleted T cells, or PBMCs. HLA class I and class II types, where available, came from metadata supplied by the sample provider rather than from assay-based typing. The sample metadata nearly always contained a de-identified subject ID, COVID-19 status, age in years and sex. Deeply sampled blood TCRbeta repertoires from subjects exposed to, actively infected with, or recovered from COVID-19 were included in the dataset. The paper as a whole reports these results and caveats: The amount of clinical and demographic metadata varied by source and participant and was provided uncurated.

TCRbeta CDR3 regions were amplified from genomic DNA by means of the immunoSEQ Assay, a bias-controlled multiplex PCR. As for the authors' bioinformatics: The number of nucleated cells in each sample was estimated by amplification of reference gene primers within the assay. Sequence reads were collapsed and filtered to measure the absolute abundance of every unique TCRbeta CDR3 rearrangement. For each sample, productive Simpson clonality was calculated by taking the square root of Simpson's diversity index across productive rearrangements. What TCRdb holds here is the immuneACCESS table cut down to in-frame rearrangements. Part of the clones is not present; checked against another copy, under half of the missing clones reflect an unresolved V gene, and the others are unexplained. V and J calls and clone size come straight from that table; D and trimming were deduced from the DNA. For this sample there are a few hundred thousand clones; more than 70% appear just once. The ten biggest clones cover about 7.7% of the sample.

The clonotype comes from a woman in her thirties or forties with acute COVID-19. Sequencing was carried out using PBMCs or T cells enriched from blood (not recorded which). The sequence is built from TRBV7-2 and TRBJ1-6, with no reliable assignment of the D segment. Read as DNA, the sequence is TGTGCCAGCAGCATCCAGCCGGGTATCGGGTCACCCCTCCACTTT. Its translation is CASSIQPGIGSPLHF.